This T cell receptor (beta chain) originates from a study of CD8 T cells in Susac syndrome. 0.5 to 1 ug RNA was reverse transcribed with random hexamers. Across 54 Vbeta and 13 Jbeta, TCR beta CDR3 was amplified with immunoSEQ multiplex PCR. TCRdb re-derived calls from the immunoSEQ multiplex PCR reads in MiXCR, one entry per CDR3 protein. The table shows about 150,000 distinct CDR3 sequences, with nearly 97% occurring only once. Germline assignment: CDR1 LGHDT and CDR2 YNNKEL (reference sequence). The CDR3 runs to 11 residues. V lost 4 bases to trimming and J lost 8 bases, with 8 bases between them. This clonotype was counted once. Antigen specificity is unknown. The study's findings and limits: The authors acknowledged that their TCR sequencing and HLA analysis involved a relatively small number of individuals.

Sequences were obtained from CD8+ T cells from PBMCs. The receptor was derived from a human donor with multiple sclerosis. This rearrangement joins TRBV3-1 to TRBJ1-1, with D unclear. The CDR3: CASSLNAEAFF. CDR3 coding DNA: TGTGCCAGCAGCCTTAATGCCGAAGCTTTCTTT.